Here is one TCR beta chain with its context. No antigen is known for it. A second about 7 to 12 cycle PCR used barcoded and J-beta primers. TCRdb passed the 5' RACE reads through MiXCR, listing each CDR3 protein once. The data contain about 780,000 distinct CDR3 sequences, less than 80% of them seen just once; the ten biggest clones take up 28%. The data are from a study of blood T cells in healthy people across ages. Study-level findings and limits: For the donors, CMV status was unknown and possibly confounded expanded clonotype changes.

The CDR3 length is 13 residues. The germline gives CDR1 SGHRS, CDR2 YFSETQ. V was shortened by 4 bases and J by 5 bases, with 10 bases between the two germline ends. Per individual sample, total RNA of at least 6 micrograms was extracted. This receptor was taken from a man aged 25-45 years in good health. The chain has TRBV5-1 and TRBJ2-1, with D unresolved. The specimen sequenced was blood. The CDR3, as DNA: TGCGCCAGCAGCATGCAGGTGGACAATGAGCAGTTCTTC. Protein product: CASSMQVDNEQFF.